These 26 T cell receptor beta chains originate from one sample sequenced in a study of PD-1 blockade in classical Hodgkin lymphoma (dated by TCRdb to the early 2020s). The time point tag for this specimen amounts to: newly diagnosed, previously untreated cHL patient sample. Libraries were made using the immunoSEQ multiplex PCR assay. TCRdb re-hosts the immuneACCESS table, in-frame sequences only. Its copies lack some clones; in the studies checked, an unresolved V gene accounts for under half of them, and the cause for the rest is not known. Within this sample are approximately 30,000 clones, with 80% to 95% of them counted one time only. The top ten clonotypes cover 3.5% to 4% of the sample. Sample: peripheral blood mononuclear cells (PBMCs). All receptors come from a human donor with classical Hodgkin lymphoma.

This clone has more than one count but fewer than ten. CDR3 in DNA: TGTGCCAGCAGCCTAGGACTAGCGGGAGAGGCCGGGGAGCTGTTTTTT. Its translation: CASSLGLAGEAGELFF. The chain has TRBV4-2 and TRBJ2-2; 13 nucleotides agree with TRBD2. V shed 4 bases and J 6 bases; nucleotides not matched to a gene: 5. The CDR3 runs 16 residues. The germline CDR1 and CDR2 sequences are LGHNA and YNFKEQ.

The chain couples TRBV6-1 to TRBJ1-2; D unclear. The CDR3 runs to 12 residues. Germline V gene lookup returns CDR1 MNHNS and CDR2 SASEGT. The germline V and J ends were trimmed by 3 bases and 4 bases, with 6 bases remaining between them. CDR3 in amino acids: CASSDRIYGYTF. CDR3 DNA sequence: TGTGCCAGCAGTGACAGAATCTATGGCTACACCTTC.

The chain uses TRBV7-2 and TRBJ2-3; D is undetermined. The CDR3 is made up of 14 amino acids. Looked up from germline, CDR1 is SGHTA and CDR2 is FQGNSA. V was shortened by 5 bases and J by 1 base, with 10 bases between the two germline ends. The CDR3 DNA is TGTGCCAGCAGCCCGACCCAGGGCACAGATACGCAGTATTTT. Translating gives CASSPTQGTDTQYF.

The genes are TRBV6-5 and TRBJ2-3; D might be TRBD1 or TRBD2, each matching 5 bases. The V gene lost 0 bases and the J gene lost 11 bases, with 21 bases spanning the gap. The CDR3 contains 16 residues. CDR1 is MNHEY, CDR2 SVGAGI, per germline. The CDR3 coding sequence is TGTGCCAGCAGTTACTCAGGGGCGGGCCCCCTCGCAAGGCAGTATTTT. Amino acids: CASSYSGAGPLARQYF.

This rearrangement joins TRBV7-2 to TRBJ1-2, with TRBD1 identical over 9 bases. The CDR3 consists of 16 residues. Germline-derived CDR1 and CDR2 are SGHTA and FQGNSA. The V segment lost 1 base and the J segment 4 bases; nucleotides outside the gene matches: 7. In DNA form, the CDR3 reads TGTGCCAGCAGCTTAGACACAGGGGGCCGATTCTATGGCTACACCTTC. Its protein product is CASSLDTGGRFYGYTF.

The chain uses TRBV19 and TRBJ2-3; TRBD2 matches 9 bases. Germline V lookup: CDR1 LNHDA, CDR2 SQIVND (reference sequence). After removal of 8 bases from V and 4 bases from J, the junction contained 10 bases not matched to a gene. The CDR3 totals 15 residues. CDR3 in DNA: TGTGCCAGTCAAAGGAGCGGGAGGCTATCAGATACGCAGTATTTT. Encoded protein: CASQRSGRLSDTQYF. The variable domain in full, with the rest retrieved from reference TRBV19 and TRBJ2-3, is DGGITQSPKYLFRKEGQNVTLSCEQNLNHDAMYWYRQDPGQGLRLIYYSQIVNDFQKGDIAEGYSVSREKKESFPLTVTSAQKNPTAFYLCASQRSGRLSDTQYFGPGTRLTVL.

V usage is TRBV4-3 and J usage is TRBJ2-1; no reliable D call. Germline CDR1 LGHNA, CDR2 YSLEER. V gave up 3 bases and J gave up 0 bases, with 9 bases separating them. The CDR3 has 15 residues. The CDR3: CASSQRSPSYNEQFF. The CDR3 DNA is TGCGCCAGCAGCCAGCGGAGCCCCTCCTACAATGAGCAGTTCTTC.

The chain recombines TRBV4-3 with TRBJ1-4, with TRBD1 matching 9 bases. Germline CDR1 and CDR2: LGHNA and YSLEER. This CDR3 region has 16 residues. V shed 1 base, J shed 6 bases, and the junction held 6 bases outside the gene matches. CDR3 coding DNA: TGCGCCAGCAGCCAAGGATCGACAGGGGGTGATGAAAAACTGTTTTTT. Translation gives CASSQGSTGGDEKLFF.

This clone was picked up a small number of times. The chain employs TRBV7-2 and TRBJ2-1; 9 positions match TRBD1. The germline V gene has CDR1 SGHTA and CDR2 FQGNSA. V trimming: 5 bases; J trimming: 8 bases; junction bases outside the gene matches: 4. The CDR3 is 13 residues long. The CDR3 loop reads CASSRQGEDEQFF. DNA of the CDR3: TGTGCCAGCAGCCGACAGGGGGAGGATGAGCAGTTCTTC.

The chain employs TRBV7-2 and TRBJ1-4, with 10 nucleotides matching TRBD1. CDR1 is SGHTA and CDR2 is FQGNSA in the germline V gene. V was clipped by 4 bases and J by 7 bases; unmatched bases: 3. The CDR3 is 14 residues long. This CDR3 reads CASSWGQGSEKLFF. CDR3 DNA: TGTGCCAGCAGCTGGGGACAGGGGAGTGAAAAACTGTTTTTT.

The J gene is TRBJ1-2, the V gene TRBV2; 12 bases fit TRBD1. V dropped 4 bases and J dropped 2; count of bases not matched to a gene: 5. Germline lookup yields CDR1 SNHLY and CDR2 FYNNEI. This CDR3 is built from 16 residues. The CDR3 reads CASSVGTGGPNYGYTF. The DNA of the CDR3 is TGTGCCAGCAGTGTAGGGACAGGGGGCCCGAACTATGGCTACACCTTC.

The CDR3 is CASSLGLAGGFNEQFF. In DNA form, the CDR3 reads TGTGCCAGCAGCTTGGGGCTAGCGGGAGGTTTCAATGAGCAGTTCTTC. This chain uses TRBV11-2 with TRBJ2-1; 11 bases map to TRBD2. Germline V gene lookup returns CDR1 SGHAT and CDR2 FQNNGV. After removal of 3 bases from V and 6 bases from J, the junction contained 7 bases not matched to a gene. This CDR3 is built from 16 residues.

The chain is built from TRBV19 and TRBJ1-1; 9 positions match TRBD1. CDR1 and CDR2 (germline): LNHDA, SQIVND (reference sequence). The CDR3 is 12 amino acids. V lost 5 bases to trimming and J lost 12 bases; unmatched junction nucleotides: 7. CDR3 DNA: TGTGCCAGTAGTCTGGGACAGGGTACGCCTTTCTTT. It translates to CASSLGQGTPFF.

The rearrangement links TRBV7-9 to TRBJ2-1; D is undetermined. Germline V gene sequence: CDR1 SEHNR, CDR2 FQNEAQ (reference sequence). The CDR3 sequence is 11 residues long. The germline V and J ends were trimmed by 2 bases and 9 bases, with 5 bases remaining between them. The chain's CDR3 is CASSLTGEQFF. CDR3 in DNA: TGTGCCAGCAGCTTAACGGGTGAGCAGTTCTTC.

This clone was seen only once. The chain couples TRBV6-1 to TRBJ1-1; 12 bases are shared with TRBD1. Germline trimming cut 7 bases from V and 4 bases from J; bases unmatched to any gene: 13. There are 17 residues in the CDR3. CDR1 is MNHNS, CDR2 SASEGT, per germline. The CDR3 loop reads CASNDPPGQGAGTEAFF. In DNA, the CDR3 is TGTGCCAGCAATGACCCGCCGGGACAGGGGGCTGGCACTGAAGCTTTCTTT.

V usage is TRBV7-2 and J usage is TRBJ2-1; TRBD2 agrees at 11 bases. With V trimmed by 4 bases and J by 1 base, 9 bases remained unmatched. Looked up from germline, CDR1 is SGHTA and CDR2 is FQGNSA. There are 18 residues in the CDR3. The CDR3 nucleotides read TGTGCCAGCAGCTATCCCCATGCTAGCGGGAGGTCCTACAATGAGCAGTTCTTC. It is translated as CASSYPHASGRSYNEQFF.

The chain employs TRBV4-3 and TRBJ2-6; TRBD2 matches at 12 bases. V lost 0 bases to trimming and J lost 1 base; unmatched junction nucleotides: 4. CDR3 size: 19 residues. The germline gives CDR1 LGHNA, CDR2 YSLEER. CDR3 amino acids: CASSQEWLAGGSGANVLTF. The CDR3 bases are TGCGCCAGCAGCCAAGAGTGGCTAGCGGGAGGGTCTGGGGCCAACGTCCTGACTTTC.

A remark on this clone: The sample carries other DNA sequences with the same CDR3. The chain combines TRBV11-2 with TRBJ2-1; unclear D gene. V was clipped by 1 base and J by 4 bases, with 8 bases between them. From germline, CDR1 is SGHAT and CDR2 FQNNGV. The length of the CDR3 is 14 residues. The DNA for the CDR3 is TGTGCCAGCAGCTTAGCGGGTGGTTACAATGAGCAGTTCTTC. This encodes CASSLAGGYNEQFF.

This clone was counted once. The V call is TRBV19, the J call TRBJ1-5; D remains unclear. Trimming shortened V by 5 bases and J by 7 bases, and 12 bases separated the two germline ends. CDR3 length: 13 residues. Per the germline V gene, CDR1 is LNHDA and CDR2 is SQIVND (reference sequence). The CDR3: CASSGQAGQPQHF. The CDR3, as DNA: TGTGCCAGTAGTGGTCAGGCGGGACAGCCCCAGCATTTT.

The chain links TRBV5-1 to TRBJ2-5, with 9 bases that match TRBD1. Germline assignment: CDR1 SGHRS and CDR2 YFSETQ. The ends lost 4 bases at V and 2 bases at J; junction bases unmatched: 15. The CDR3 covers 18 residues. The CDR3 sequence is CASSPSTGGTPGQETQYF. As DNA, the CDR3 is TGCGCCAGCAGCCCTTCGACAGGGGGAACCCCCGGGCAAGAGACCCAGTACTTC.

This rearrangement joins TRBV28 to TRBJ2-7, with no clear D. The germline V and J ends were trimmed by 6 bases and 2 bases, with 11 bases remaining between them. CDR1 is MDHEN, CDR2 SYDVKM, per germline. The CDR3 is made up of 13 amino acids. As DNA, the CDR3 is TGTGCCAGCAGGCCGGACGGAACCTACGAGCAGTACTTC. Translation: CASRPDGTYEQYF.

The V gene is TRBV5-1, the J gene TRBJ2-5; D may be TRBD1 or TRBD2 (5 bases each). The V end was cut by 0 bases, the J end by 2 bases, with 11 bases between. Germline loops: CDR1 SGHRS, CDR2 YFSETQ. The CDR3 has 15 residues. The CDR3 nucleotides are TGCGCCAGCAGCTTGGCCCAGGGACCACAAGAGACCCAGTACTTC. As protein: CASSLAQGPQETQYF.

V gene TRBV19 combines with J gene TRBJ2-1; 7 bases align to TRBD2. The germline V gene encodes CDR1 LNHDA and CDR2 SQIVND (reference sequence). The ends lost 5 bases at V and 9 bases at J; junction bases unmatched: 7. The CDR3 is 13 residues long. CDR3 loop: CASSGGLVAEQFF. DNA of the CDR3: TGTGCCAGTAGTGGAGGACTAGTAGCTGAGCAGTTCTTC.

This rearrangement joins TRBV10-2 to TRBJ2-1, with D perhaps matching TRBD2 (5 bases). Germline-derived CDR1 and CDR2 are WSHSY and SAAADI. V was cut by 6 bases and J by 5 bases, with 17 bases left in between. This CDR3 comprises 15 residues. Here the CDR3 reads CASRDYHQVHNEQFF. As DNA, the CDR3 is TGCGCCAGCAGAGACTACCATCAAGTACACAATGAGCAGTTCTTC.

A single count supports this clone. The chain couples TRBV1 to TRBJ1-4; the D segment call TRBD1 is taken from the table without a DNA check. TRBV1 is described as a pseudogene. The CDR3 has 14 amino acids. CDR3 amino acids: CTSSHDRVYEKLFF. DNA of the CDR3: TGCACCAGCAGCCACGACAGGGTTTATGAAAAACTGTTTTTT.

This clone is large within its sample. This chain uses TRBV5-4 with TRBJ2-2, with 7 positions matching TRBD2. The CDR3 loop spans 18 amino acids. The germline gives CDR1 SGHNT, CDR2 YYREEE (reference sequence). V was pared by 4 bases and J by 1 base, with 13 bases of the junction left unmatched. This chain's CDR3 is CASSPGPSGPLNTGELFF. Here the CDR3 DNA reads TGTGCCAGCAGCCCGGGACCTAGCGGCCCTCTGAACACCGGGGAGCTGTTTTTT.